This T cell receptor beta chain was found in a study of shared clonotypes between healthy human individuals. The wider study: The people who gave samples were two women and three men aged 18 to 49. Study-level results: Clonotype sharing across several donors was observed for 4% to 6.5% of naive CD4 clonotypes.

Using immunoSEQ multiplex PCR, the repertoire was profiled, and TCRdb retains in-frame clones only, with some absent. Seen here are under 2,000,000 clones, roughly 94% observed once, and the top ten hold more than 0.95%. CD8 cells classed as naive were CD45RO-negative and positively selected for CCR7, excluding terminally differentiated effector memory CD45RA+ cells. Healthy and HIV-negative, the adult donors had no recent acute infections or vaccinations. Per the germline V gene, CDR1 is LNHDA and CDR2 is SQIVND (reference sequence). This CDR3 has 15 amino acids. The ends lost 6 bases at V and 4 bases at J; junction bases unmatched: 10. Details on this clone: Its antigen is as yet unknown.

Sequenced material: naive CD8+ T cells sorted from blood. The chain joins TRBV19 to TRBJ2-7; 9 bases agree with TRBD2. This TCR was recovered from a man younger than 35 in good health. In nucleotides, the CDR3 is TGTGCCAGTAGCCAGGGAGCTAGCGGGGTGTACGAGCAGTACTTC. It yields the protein CASSQGASGVYEQYF.